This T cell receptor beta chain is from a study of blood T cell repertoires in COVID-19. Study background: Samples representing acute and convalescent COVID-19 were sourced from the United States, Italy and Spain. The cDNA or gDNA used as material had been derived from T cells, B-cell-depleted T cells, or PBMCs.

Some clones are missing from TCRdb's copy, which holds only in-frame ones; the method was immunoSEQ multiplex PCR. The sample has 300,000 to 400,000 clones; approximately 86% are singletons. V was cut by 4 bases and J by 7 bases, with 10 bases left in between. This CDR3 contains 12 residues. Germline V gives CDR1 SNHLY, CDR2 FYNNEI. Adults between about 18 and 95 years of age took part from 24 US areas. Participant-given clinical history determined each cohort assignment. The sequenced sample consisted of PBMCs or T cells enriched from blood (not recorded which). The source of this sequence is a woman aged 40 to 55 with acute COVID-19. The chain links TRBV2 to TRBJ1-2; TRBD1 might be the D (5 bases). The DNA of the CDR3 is TGTGCCAGCAGTGTCAGGGTAGGTGGCTACACCTTC. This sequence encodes CASSVRVGGYTF.